The rows below give T cell receptor beta chains drawn from one sample of a study of blood T cell repertoires in COVID-19. TCRdb keeps only in-frame clones here, not all; method: immunoSEQ multiplex PCR. This table holds 65,000 to 90,000 clones, about 82% found once. The sequencing input was peripheral blood. These receptor sequences come from a man in his forties or fifties with active COVID-19. CDR3s include the opening cysteine and the closing phenylalanine or tryptophan. Fields, in order: clone size, V gene, J gene, D gene, CDR3 protein, CDR3 DNA. A D gene is named only where the DNA matches it firmly. Only part of the rows carry a size: once, few, many, or a class if the clone is expanded.

NA	TRBV4-1	TRBJ2-1	TRBD2	CASSQVFGTSGYNEQFF	TGCGCCAGCAGCCAAGTGTTTGGGACTAGCGGTTACAATGAGCAGTTCTTC
once	TRBV19	TRBJ2-5	NA	CASSSAGQAATQYF	TGTGCCAGTAGTTCAGCGGGACAGGCGGCGACCCAGTACTTC
few	TRBV6-4	TRBJ1-5	NA	CASSDSTRGAGNQPQHF	TGTGCCAGCAGTGACTCAACTCGGGGGGCGGGCAATCAGCCCCAGCATTTT
few	TRBV7-9	TRBJ2-1	TRBD2	CASSLPARLAGNSNEQFF	TGTGCCAGCAGCTTACCGGCAAGGCTAGCGGGAAACAGCAATGAGCAGTTCTTC
NA	TRBV7-2	TRBJ1-6	TRBD1	CASSPGQAVDYNSPLHF	TGTGCCAGCAGCCCGGGACAGGCGGTTGACTATAATTCACCCCTCCACTTT
NA	TRBV29-1	TRBJ2-7	TRBD2	CSVGLAGRGPYEQYF	TGCAGCGTCGGACTAGCGGGAAGAGGGCCGTACGAGCAGTACTTC
NA	TRBV29-1	TRBJ1-1	NA	CSTRDSPEAFF	TGCAGCACTCGTGACAGTCCTGAAGCTTTCTTT
NA	TRBV4-1	TRBJ2-7	NA	CASSQERDLDRFSYEQYF	TGCGCCAGCAGCCAAGAAAGAGATCTAGACAGGTTCTCCTACGAGCAGTACTTC
NA	TRBV30	TRBJ1-1	NA	CAWKMGGRTEAFF	TGTGCCTGGAAAATGGGGGGGCGAACTGAAGCTTTCTTT
NA	TRBV3-1/TRBV3-2	TRBJ2-7	NA	CASTPLSSSYEQYF	TGTGCCAGCACCCCCCTCTCCAGCTCCTACGAGCAGTACTTC
NA	TRBV25-1	TRBJ2-3	NA	CASSEPRNGLNTQYF	TGTGCCAGCAGTGAACCCAGGAATGGGTTGAATACGCAGTATTTT
NA	TRBV6-5	TRBJ2-3	NA	CDTQFLDTQYF	TGTGACACCCAGTTTTTGGATACGCAGTATTTT
NA	TRBV7-2	TRBJ2-2	TRBD2	CASSLGSSGGAGELFF	TGTGCCAGCAGCCTGGGAAGCAGCGGGGGGGCCGGGGAGCTGTTTTTT
NA	TRBV7-2	TRBJ1-2	TRBD1	CASRRDVGQGDGYTF	TGTGCCAGCAGGCGAGACGTAGGACAGGGCGATGGCTACACCTTC
once	TRBV7-2	TRBJ2-1	TRBD1	CASSFERTGVGIHNEQFF	TGTGCCAGCAGCTTCGAAAGGACAGGAGTCGGGATTCACAATGAGCAGTTCTTC
NA	TRBV9	TRBJ2-7	NA	CASSVEPSIGSYEQYF	TGTGCCAGCAGCGTCGAACCGTCAATCGGCTCCTACGAGCAGTACTTC
once	TRBV4-3	TRBJ2-1	TRBD2	CASSQEREAQQFF	TGCGCCAGCAGCCAAGAACGGGAGGCCCAGCAGTTCTTC
once	TRBV5-6	TRBJ2-7	TRBD1	CASSPGTGWSEQYF	TGTGCCAGCAGCCCCGGGACAGGGTGGTCCGAGCAGTACTTC
NA	TRBV6-5	TRBJ2-7	TRBD2	CASSYSGLAYEQYF	TGTGCCAGCAGTTACTCGGGACTAGCCTACGAGCAGTACTTC
NA	TRBV3-1/TRBV3-2	TRBJ2-7	TRBD2	CASSQGLAVDEQYF	TGTGCCAGCAGCCAAGGACTAGCTGTTGACGAGCAGTACTTC
NA	TRBV19	TRBJ2-3	TRBD1	CASSIRDSGTDTQYF	TGTGCCAGTAGTATAAGGGACAGCGGCACAGATACGCAGTATTTT
NA	TRBV28	TRBJ1-1	TRBD1	CASRLQGAVTEAFF	TGTGCCAGCAGGCTCCAGGGGGCAGTCACTGAAGCTTTCTTT
NA	TRBV5-6	TRBJ1-2	TRBD1	CASSPRGPPGGYTF	TGTGCCAGCAGCCCAAGGGGGCCCCCGGGAGGCTACACCTTC
NA	TRBV7-8	TRBJ2-7	TRBD2	CASSPGLAGFRYEQYF	TGTGCCAGCAGCCCCGGACTAGCGGGATTTAGGTACGAGCAGTACTTC
NA	TRBV29-1	TRBJ1-2	TRBD1	CSAGQGGGYTF	TGCAGCGCCGGACAGGGGGGTGGCTACACCTTC
NA	TRBV29-1	TRBJ1-1	NA	CSVFTGTKTFF	TGCAGCGTTTTTACAGGGACCAAGACTTTCTTT
NA	TRBV5-5	TRBJ1-6	TRBD1	CASGLTGGEHSPLHF	TGTGCCAGCGGATTGACAGGGGGGGAACATTCACCCCTCCACTTT
NA	TRBV5-1	TRBJ1-1	NA	CASSLGGVPNTEAFF	TGCGCCAGCAGCTTGGGCGGGGTCCCGAACACTGAAGCTTTCTTT
NA	TRBV4-1	TRBJ1-3	NA	CASSQVQVFLSGNTIYF	TGCGCCAGCAGCCAAGTACAGGTTTTCCTCTCTGGAAACACCATATATTTT